At least ten counts were recorded for the clone carrying this T cell receptor beta chain. Its antigen is unknown. This sample was taken from a study of T cells in Graves' hyperthyroidism and ophthalmopathy. Study-wide results and limits: The majority of expanded thyroid clonotypes above 0.001 also appeared in blood.

V shed 5 bases and J 5 bases; nucleotides not matched to a gene: 0. The CDR3 covers 12 residues. The investigators amplified TCR beta CDR3 regions from RNA transcripts. An initial round of RT-PCR targeting the TCR CDR3 relied on the HTBI primer set. TCRdb processed the multiplex PCR reads anew with MiXCR; each CDR3 protein has one entry. This table has 350,000 or so distinct CDR3 sequences, less than 20% appearing once. The sample consisted of blood. The receptor comes from a woman aged 40-49 years with Graves' ophthalmopathy. The chain uses TRBV12-3 or TRBV12-4 and TRBJ1-1, with 9 bases aligning to TRBD1. The CDR3 loop reads CASSGTGTEAFF. The CDR3 region has the DNA TGTGCCAGCAGTGGGACAGGGACTGAAGCTTTCTTT.